This TCR beta chain was sequenced during a study of spatial heterogeneity in lung cancer. Study-level information: For the average unique TCR and UMI combination, more than eight occurrences appeared in raw reads.

This clonotype came up many times. Since it is a stray read in a library aimed at alpha chains, this beta chain has a size that is not meaningful. Individually, TCR cDNA molecules were each labelled with a unique molecular identifier. TCRdb re-analysed the 5' RACE reads in MiXCR, keeping a single row per CDR3 protein. The profile covers approximately 13,000 distinct CDR3 sequences, with about 5% appearing a single time and less than 45% taken by the ten largest. Indicated time point: sample taken at primary tumor resection. Tumor, nontumor lung or frozen PBMC supplied whole RNA, sequenced without sorting. CDR1 MNHNS and CDR2 SASEGT come from the germline V gene. Deletions cut 2 bases from V and 0 bases from J, with 5 bases between. The CDR3 is 13 residues long.

This sequence originates from a human donor with early-stage non-small cell lung cancer. The sequenced sample was lung tumor tissue, obtained at surgery. The V gene is TRBV6-1, the J gene TRBJ2-7; D remains ambiguous. CDR3 in amino acids: CASSEQSSYEQYV. CDR3 coding DNA: TGTGCCAGCAGTGAACAGAGCTCCTACGAGCAGTACGTC.